Below are 30 T cell receptor beta chains sequenced from a single sample in a study of T cells in Graves' hyperthyroidism and ophthalmopathy. Amplification of TCR beta CDR3 regions used RNA as the template. Primed by the HTBI set, a first-round RT-PCR was run on the TCR CDR3. MiXCR, applied by TCRdb to the multiplex PCR reads, yields one record per CDR3 protein. Among fewer than 450,000 distinct CDR3 sequences listed, about a sixth were seen once. Sequenced material: blood. Every receptor here comes from a woman in her 30s with Graves' hyperthyroidism that later progressed to Graves' ophthalmopathy.

In this sample, this clonotype turned up many times. The genes are TRBV3-1 and TRBJ1-2; D gene uncertain. This CDR3 has 13 residues. Between the trimmed V and J ends, which lost 2 bases and 4 bases, there was a span of 8 bases. Germline CDR1 LGHDT, CDR2 YNNKEL (reference sequence). CDR3: CASSQSLIYGYTF. As DNA, the CDR3 is TGTGCCAGCAGCCAAAGTCTGATCTATGGCTACACCTTC.

This chain connects TRBV27 to TRBJ2-1; D possibly corresponds to TRBD2 (6 bases). Germline V gene lookup returns CDR1 MNHEY and CDR2 SMNVEV (reference sequence). V was pared by 6 bases and J by 8 bases, with 17 bases between. The CDR3 runs to 14 residues. CDR3 in amino acids: CASRKLGRRDEQFF. In DNA form, the CDR3 reads TGTGCCAGCAGAAAACTCGGGAGAAGGGATGAGCAGTTCTTC.

A few counts support this clonotype. This chain joins TRBV30 and TRBJ1-2; 7 bases agree with TRBD1. The ends lost 5 bases at V and 6 bases at J; junction bases unmatched: 6. Germline CDR1 is GTSNPN and CDR2 is SVGIG (reference sequence). This CDR3 has 12 amino acids. As DNA, the CDR3 is TGTGCCTGGGACAGGGTTCCCCATGGCTACACCTTC. It yields the protein CAWDRVPHGYTF.

A few counts support this clonotype. The genes are TRBV28 and TRBJ1-3, with D uncertain. CDR3 length: 17 residues. V lost 5 bases to trimming and J lost 0 bases, with 17 bases between them. CDR1 and CDR2 from the germline V gene are MDHEN and SYDVKM. The CDR3 region has the DNA TGTGCCAGCAGTCCGAGCCCCATGCGGAGCTCTGGAAACACCATATATTTT. Residues: CASSPSPMRSSGNTIYF. The full variable domain, in which reference TRBV28 and TRBJ1-3 provide the parts outside the CDR3, is DVKVTQSSRYLVKRTGEKVFLECVQDMDHENMFWYRQDPGLGLRLIYFSYDVKMKEKGDIPEGYSVSREKKERFSLILESASTNQTSMYLCASSPSPMRSSGNTIYFGEGSWLTVV.

The sample holds many counts of this clonotype. This chain connects TRBV7-9 to TRBJ2-3; 8 nucleotides agree with TRBD1. Germline CDR1 is SEHNR and CDR2 is FQNEAQ (reference sequence). The CDR3 is 15 residues long. Trimming cost V 4 bases and J 4 bases; bases outside gene matches: 7. The CDR3 coding sequence is TGTGCCAGCAGCTCCCGCGGACAGGGAGCAGATACGCAGTATTTT. Protein: CASSSRGQGADTQYF. Looking up the rest from reference TRBV7-9 and TRBJ2-3 gives the full variable domain: DTGVSQNPRHKITKRGQNVTFRCDPISEHNRLYWYRQTLGQGPEFLTYFQNEAQLEKSRLLSDRFSAERPKGSFSTLEIQRTEQGDSAMYLCASSSRGQGADTQYFGPGTRLTVL.

The chain combines TRBV6-4 with TRBJ1-1; D not resolved. Germline values: CDR1 MRHNA, CDR2 SNTAGT. Trimming stripped 3 bases from V and 8 bases from J, with 13 bases between. The length of the CDR3 is 13 residues. The CDR3 nucleotides are TGTGCCAGCAGTGAGTCCCAGTATGGAGAAGCTTTCTTT. Protein product: CASSESQYGEAFF.

This clonotype was picked up many times. This rearrangement joins TRBV2 to TRBJ2-7; TRBD2 matches at 7 bases. V lost 4 bases, J lost 6 bases, and 6 bases stayed unmatched. Germline assignment: CDR1 SNHLY and CDR2 FYNNEI. The CDR3 sequence is 13 residues long. This chain's CDR3 is CASSGGSVSEQYF. The CDR3 nucleotides read TGTGCCAGCAGTGGCGGGAGTGTTAGCGAGCAGTACTTC.

This clonotype was recorded at least ten times. This chain uses TRBV27 with TRBJ1-6; D remains unclear. The V gene's germline CDR1 is MNHEY and CDR2 SMNVEV (reference sequence). Trimming took off 6 bases at V and 2 bases at J, with 14 bases between the two ends. This CDR3 has 16 amino acids. For the CDR3, the DNA is TGTGCCAGCAGGGGAGTTGGGGTCACCTATAATTCACCCCTCCACTTT. Amino acids: CASRGVGVTYNSPLHF.

V and J are TRBV7-2 and TRBJ1-2; no reliable D call. The CDR3 is 12 residues long. Germline loops: CDR1 SGHTA, CDR2 FQGNSA. Trimming pared 2 bases from V and 11 bases from J, leaving 12 bases between. CDR3 sequence: CASSLNVERYTF. CDR3 sequence (DNA): TGTGCCAGCAGCTTAAACGTAGAGAGGTACACCTTC.

Ten or more counts support this clonotype. The V gene is TRBV2, the J gene TRBJ2-1; TRBD1 agrees at 9 bases. The junction had 12 bases not matched to a gene; V was cut back by 7 bases and J by 5 bases. The germline V gene encodes CDR1 SNHLY and CDR2 FYNNEI. The CDR3 covers 16 residues. The DNA for the CDR3 is TGTGCCAGCAACGGTTACCGGGACAGGGCCAACAATGAGCAGTTCTTC. This gives the protein CASNGYRDRANNEQFF.

This clonotype was recorded at least ten times. The genes are TRBV3-1 and TRBJ1-6; no firm D call. CDR1 is LGHDT, CDR2 YNNKEL, per germline (reference sequence). There are 16 residues in the CDR3. The ends were cut back, 2 bases at V and 10 bases at J, with 18 bases in the middle. CDR3 in amino acids: CASSQQDFTWGSPLHF. The CDR3 DNA is TGTGCCAGCAGCCAACAGGATTTTACGTGGGGATCACCCCTCCACTTT.

This clonotype was seen a handful of times. The chain uses TRBV25-1 and TRBJ1-2, with a tentative D call TRBD1 (6 bases). V lost 2 bases and J lost 6, with 22 bases in between. This CDR3 comprises 17 residues. Germline values: CDR1 MGHDK, CDR2 SYGVNS. The DNA of the CDR3 is TGTGCCAGCAGTGAAGCCCGGGGGGGGGCAGGCGGAAATGGCTACACCTTC. Translation: CASSEARGGAGGNGYTF.

This clonotype has a count of ten or more. The V gene is TRBV2, the J gene TRBJ2-3; the D gene is possibly TRBD1 (5 bases). CDR3 length: 14 amino acids. Trimming removed 8 bases at V and 1 base at J, with 13 bases between. Germline-derived CDR1 and CDR2 are SNHLY and FYNNEI. This CDR3 reads CASGLGQGTDTQYF. The CDR3 DNA sequence: TGTGCCAGCGGGTTAGGACAAGGCACAGATACGCAGTATTTT.

A few counts support this clonotype. The J gene is TRBJ2-3, the V gene TRBV5-1; unclear D gene. Germline CDR1 is SGHRS and CDR2 is YFSETQ. The CDR3 spans 16 residues. Deletions cut 0 bases from V and 2 bases from J, with 13 bases between. The CDR3 region is CASSLEVGYTTDTQYF. The CDR3 DNA reads as TGCGCCAGCAGCTTGGAGGTGGGGTACACCACAGATACGCAGTATTTT.

This clonotype was seen only a few times. The CDR3 region has the DNA TGTGCCAGCAGCTTACTCGACTCTTACGGCGGGCGGGATGGCTACACCTTC. Translating gives CASSLLDSYGGRDGYTF. The chain carries TRBV7-9 and TRBJ1-2; no clear D. The CDR3 runs to 17 residues. Germline lookup yields CDR1 SEHNR and CDR2 FQNEAQ (reference sequence). V was cut by 2 bases and J by 6 bases, with 22 bases left in between.

The gene calls are TRBV5-5 and TRBJ1-3; the match to TRBD1 covers 7 bases. Per germline, CDR1 SGHKS and CDR2 YYEKEE (reference sequence). V lost 4 bases and J lost 4; bases outside the gene matches: 5. The CDR3 is made up of 14 amino acids. The CDR3 here is CASSVTGNGNTIYF. The DNA for the CDR3 is TGTGCCAGCAGCGTGACAGGGAACGGAAACACCATATATTTT. Supplemented by reference TRBV5-5 and TRBJ1-3, the full variable domain reads DAGVTQSPTHLIKTRGQQVTLRCSPISGHKSVSWYQQVLGQGPQFIFQYYEKEERGRGNFPDRFSARQFPNYSSELNVNALLLGDSALYLCASSVTGNGNTIYFGEGSWLTVV.

V and J are TRBV6-6 and TRBJ2-7; D perhaps matches TRBD2 (5 bases). The CDR3 has 14 amino acids. The germline V gene has CDR1 MNHNY and CDR2 SVGAGI (reference sequence). V lost 2 bases to trimming and J lost 0 bases, with 8 bases between them. The CDR3: CASSYQGSSYEQYF. DNA of the CDR3: TGTGCCAGCAGTTACCAAGGGAGCTCCTACGAGCAGTACTTC.

This chain uses TRBV19 with TRBJ1-1, with a possible D match to TRBD1 (6 bases). V was clipped by 4 bases and J by 0 bases, with 12 bases between them. Germline V gene sequence: CDR1 LNHDA, CDR2 SQIVND (reference sequence). The CDR3 contains 15 residues. DNA for the CDR3: TGTGCCAGTAGTAACAGGGAGGTTGTGAACACTGAAGCTTTCTTT. Translation gives CASSNREVVNTEAFF.

This clonotype has ten or more counts. The rearrangement links TRBV28 to TRBJ2-7; D not certain. The ends were cut back, 1 base at V and 7 bases at J, with 8 bases in the middle. The CDR3 sequence is 12 residues long. Per the germline V gene, CDR1 is MDHEN and CDR2 is SYDVKM. The CDR3 DNA follows: TGTGCCAGCAGTTTATCTTCCGGGGAGCAGTACTTC. Protein product: CASSLSSGEQYF.

The chain carries TRBV11-2 and TRBJ2-7; 9 nucleotides line up with TRBD2. Trimming at V came to 4 bases and at J to 7 bases, leaving 8 bases not matched to a gene. The CDR3 loop spans 14 amino acids. Germline lookup yields CDR1 SGHAT and CDR2 FQNNGV. Here the CDR3 DNA reads TGTGCCAGCAGCTCCACCCTCGCGGGGGGGGAGCAGTACGTC. It codes for CASSSTLAGGEQYV.

This clonotype was counted at least ten times. The gene calls are TRBV3-1 and TRBJ2-5; 8 nucleotides line up with TRBD1. The germline V gene encodes CDR1 LGHDT and CDR2 YNNKEL (reference sequence). The CDR3 consists of 16 residues. The ends lost 3 bases at V and 0 bases at J; junction bases unmatched: 6. CDR3 DNA sequence: TGTGCCAGCAGCCAGGCCGACAGGGGATACCAAGAGACCCAGTACTTC. Encoded protein: CASSQADRGYQETQYF.

In this sample, this clonotype turned up many times. The V gene is TRBV10-3, the J gene TRBJ2-2, with 14 bases aligning to TRBD2. J gave up 0 bases and V 6 bases, and 3 bases lay outside the gene matches. The length of the CDR3 is 17 residues. The germline V gene encodes CDR1 ENHRY and CDR2 SYGVKD. CDR3 loop: CAIRGLAGESNTGELFF. CDR3 bases: TGTGCCATCAGGGGACTAGCGGGGGAGTCGAACACCGGGGAGCTGTTTTTT.

In its sample, this clonotype was seen a few times. V and J are TRBV7-9 and TRBJ2-1; 10 bases are shared with TRBD1. V lost 5 bases, J lost 5 bases, and 15 bases stayed unmatched. This CDR3 region has 18 residues. The germline CDR1 and CDR2 sequences are SEHNR and FQNEAQ (reference sequence). CDR3 protein: CASSGNDRGRVGNNEQFF. CDR3 DNA sequence: TGTGCCAGCAGCGGCAACGACAGGGGGCGGGTGGGAAACAATGAGCAGTTCTTC. The whole variable domain, filled in from reference TRBV7-9 and TRBJ2-1, reads DTGVSQNPRHKITKRGQNVTFRCDPISEHNRLYWYRQTLGQGPEFLTYFQNEAQLEKSRLLSDRFSAERPKGSFSTLEIQRTEQGDSAMYLCASSGNDRGRVGNNEQFFGPGTRLTVL.

This clonotype was observed many times. This chain links TRBV6-1 with TRBJ1-6; no definite D call. Germline V gene data show CDR1 as MNHNS and CDR2 as SASEGT. V lost 5 bases and J lost 9, with 14 bases in between. CDR3 length: 14 residues. The CDR3: CASSYMGEGSPLHF. DNA for the CDR3: TGTGCCAGCAGTTACATGGGTGAGGGTTCACCCCTCCACTTT.

The sample holds a few counts of this clonotype. The chain employs TRBV7-9 and TRBJ2-3; TRBD2 aligns across 12 bases. Trimming took 5 bases from V and 2 from J; bases not matched to a gene: 11. Germline values: CDR1 SEHNR, CDR2 FQNEAQ (reference sequence). The CDR3 has 18 amino acids. The CDR3 DNA is TGTGCCAGCAGCCTCCCTAGCGGGAGGGTAAGGAACACAGATACGCAGTATTTT. This sequence encodes CASSLPSGRVRNTDTQYF.

In this sample, this clonotype turned up many times. This sequence joins TRBV30 and TRBJ2-5; D remains unclear. The CDR3 spans 15 residues. From germline, CDR1 is GTSNPN and CDR2 SVGIG (reference sequence). The germline V and J ends were trimmed by 0 bases and 1 base, with 12 bases remaining between them. This CDR3 is CAWSVTWETQETQYF. The CDR3 DNA reads TGTGCCTGGAGTGTAACCTGGGAAACCCAAGAGACCCAGTACTTC.

This clonotype was recorded at least ten times. The V call is TRBV12-3 or TRBV12-4, the J call TRBJ1-3; D uncertain. Trimming took 4 bases from V and 9 from J, leaving 28 bases between them. CDR3 size: 18 residues. The CDR3 region is CASSSRPLVGTLESTIYF. The CDR3 DNA sequence: TGTGCCAGCAGTTCACGGCCCTTGGTGGGTACCCTGGAAAGCACCATATATTTT.

This clonotype has more than one count but fewer than ten. The CDR3 region has the DNA TGTGCCAGCAGCTTGGAAGGGAGTCGCTTCGCTGAAGCTTTCTTT. Its translation: CASSLEGSRFAEAFF. This sequence joins TRBV5-4 and TRBJ1-1; D is uncertain. Trimming removed 0 bases at V and 6 bases at J, with 15 bases between. Germline values: CDR1 SGHNT, CDR2 YYREEE (reference sequence). The CDR3 is 15 amino acids.

This rearrangement joins TRBV5-1 to TRBJ1-4; tentative D call: TRBD1 (6 bases). CDR3 size: 16 residues. Germline CDR1 SGHRS, CDR2 YFSETQ. The V end lost 4 bases, the J end lost 5 bases, and 18 bases lay between the germline ends. DNA for the CDR3: TGCGCCAGCAGCCTTACAGGGTTCCTCTCCAATGAAAAACTGTTTTTT. Translated, it gives CASSLTGFLSNEKLFF.

This clonotype was counted at least ten times. The rearrangement links TRBV2 to TRBJ2-3, with D possibly matching TRBD1 (6 bases). Trimming took 7 bases from V and 3 from J, leaving 17 bases between them. CDR1 is SNHLY, CDR2 FYNNEI, per germline. The CDR3 has 15 amino acids. The CDR3 coding sequence is TGTGCCAGCATTAGAGACCCCAGGGGTACAGATACGCAGTATTTT. Its protein product is CASIRDPRGTDTQYF.